Following are 10 T cell receptor beta chains from one sample sequenced in a study of cytomegalovirus exposure and HLA in healthy donors. In the PCR, 60 Vbeta and 13 Jbeta primers were used. TCRdb keeps only in-frame clones here, not all; method: immunoSEQ multiplex PCR. Of about 150,000 clones listed, roughly 80% are singletons. The specimen sequenced was PBMCs. These receptors were taken from a young man in good health and CMV-seropositive.

The rearrangement uses TRBV27 and TRBJ1-3; no firm D call. The CDR3 sequence is 15 residues long. Trimming removed 3 bases at V and 0 bases at J, with 9 bases between. Germline V gene sequence: CDR1 MNHEY, CDR2 SMNVEV (reference sequence). CDR3 sequence: CASSLGGSSGNTIYF. The CDR3 nucleotides are TGTGCCAGCAGTTTGGGCGGGAGCTCTGGAAACACCATATATTTT.

The V call is TRBV5-1, the J call TRBJ2-7; 12 bases are a match to TRBD1. Germline loops: CDR1 SGHRS, CDR2 YFSETQ. The CDR3 is 17 residues long. The V and J ends lost 0 bases and 6 bases, in that order; junction bases with no gene match: 10. CDR3 in DNA: TGCGCCAGCAGCTTGGGGGGACAGGGGGCCTCTACGGGCGAGCAGTACTTC. This encodes CASSLGGQGASTGEQYF. Supplemented by reference TRBV5-1 and TRBJ2-7, the full variable domain reads KAGVTQTPRYLIKTRGQQVTLSCSPISGHRSVSWYQQTPGQGLQFLFEYFSETQRNKGNFPGRFSGRQFSNSRSEMNVSTLELGDSALYLCASSLGGQGASTGEQYFGPGTRLTVT.

A single count supports this clone. CDR3 in DNA: TGTGCCAGCAGTGTACAGGGTCGGGTAAGGATGAACACTGAAGCTTTCTTT. It encodes CASSVQGRVRMNTEAFF. The chain recombines TRBV27 with TRBJ1-1, with a possible D match to TRBD1 (6 bases). The CDR3 runs to 17 residues. Germline CDR1 is MNHEY and CDR2 is SMNVEV (reference sequence). V shed 5 bases and J shed 0 bases, with 19 bases lying between them.

The rearrangement uses TRBV5-8 and TRBJ2-7; tentative D call: TRBD1 (6 bases). Trimming removed 0 bases from V and 4 bases from J, with 11 bases in between. The CDR3 runs to 14 residues. Germline V gene sequence: CDR1 SGHTS, CDR2 YDEGEE. This CDR3 is CASSLDGRGYEQYF. CDR3 coding DNA: TGTGCCAGCAGCTTGGACGGCAGGGGTTACGAGCAGTACTTC.

This clone was picked up a small number of times. V gene TRBV7-9 combines with J gene TRBJ1-1; 10 bases are shared with TRBD1. CDR3 length: 14 amino acids. The V and J ends lost 4 bases and 4 bases, in that order; junction bases with no gene match: 3. The germline gives CDR1 SEHNR, CDR2 FQNEAQ (reference sequence). The CDR3 DNA follows: TGTGCCAGCAGCTCGACAGGGGGCGGCACTGAAGCTTTCTTT. Protein sequence: CASSSTGGGTEAFF.

This chain connects TRBV10-2 to TRBJ2-1; 7 bases fit TRBD2. CDR1 and CDR2 (germline): WSHSY, SAAADI. The J segment lost 6 bases and the V segment lost 6 bases, leaving 11 bases of the junction unmatched. The CDR3 runs to 15 residues. CDR3 in DNA: TGCGCCAGCAGGGGGGGACTAACCCGCCTCAATGAGCAGTTCTTC. Translating gives CASRGGLTRLNEQFF.

The V and J genes are TRBV30 and TRBJ2-1; TRBD2 agrees at 10 bases. The CDR3 loop spans 12 amino acids. In germline, CDR1 is GTSNPN, CDR2 SVGIG (reference sequence). J gave up 13 bases and V 3 bases, and 6 bases lay outside the gene matches. CDR3 in amino acids: CAWSGAGGNQFF. In nucleotides, the CDR3 is TGTGCCTGGAGCGGAGCGGGAGGGAACCAGTTCTTC. Together with reference TRBV30 and TRBJ2-1, the CDR3 gives the full variable domain: SQTIHQWPATLVQPVGSPLSLECTVEGTSNPNLYWYRQAAGRGLQLLFYSVGIGQISSEVPQNLSASRPQDRQFILSSKKLLLSDSGFYLCAWSGAGGNQFFGPGTRLTVL.

V gene TRBV30 combines with J gene TRBJ1-5; D gene uncertain. The CDR3 covers 13 residues. Trimming took 2 bases from V and 3 from J, leaving 8 bases between them. CDR1 is GTSNPN, CDR2 SVGIG, per germline (reference sequence). In DNA, the CDR3 is TGTGCCTGGAGTCGAGGGCTCAATCAGCCCCAGCATTTT. It encodes CAWSRGLNQPQHF.

The V and J genes are TRBV5-1 and TRBJ2-7, with 10 nucleotides matching TRBD2. Germline V lookup: CDR1 SGHRS, CDR2 YFSETQ. V was clipped by 4 bases and J by 7 bases; unmatched bases: 14. The CDR3 has 16 amino acids. The CDR3 here is CASSAALSAGGSEQYF. The CDR3 DNA sequence: TGCGCCAGCAGCGCCGCTCTCTCAGCGGGAGGGAGTGAGCAGTACTTC.

A note on this clone: An end of the junction does not agree with germline; a read error may underlie this. The chain recombines TRBV7-9 with TRBJ2-5; 11 bases are a match to TRBD2. Germline CDR1 SEHNR, CDR2 FQNEAQ (reference sequence). The CDR3 is 16 residues long. The CDR3 nucleotides are TGTTCCAGCAGCCTCACTAGCGGGGGCAAGAGAGAGACCCAGTACTTC. It codes for CSSSLTSGGKRETQYF.